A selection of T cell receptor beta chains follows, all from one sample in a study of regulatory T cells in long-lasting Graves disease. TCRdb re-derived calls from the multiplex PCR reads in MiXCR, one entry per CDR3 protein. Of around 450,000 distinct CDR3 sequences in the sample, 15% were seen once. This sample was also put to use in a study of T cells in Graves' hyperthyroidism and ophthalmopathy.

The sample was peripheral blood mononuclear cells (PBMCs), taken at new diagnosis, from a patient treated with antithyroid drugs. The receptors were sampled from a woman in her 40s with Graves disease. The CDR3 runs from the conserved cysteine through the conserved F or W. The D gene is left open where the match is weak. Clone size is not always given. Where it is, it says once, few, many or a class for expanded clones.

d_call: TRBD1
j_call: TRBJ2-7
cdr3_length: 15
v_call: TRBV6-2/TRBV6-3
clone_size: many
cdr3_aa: CASSYSGDRGYEQYF
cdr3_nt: TGTGCCAGCAGTTACTCGGGGGACAGGGGCTACGAGCAGTACTTC

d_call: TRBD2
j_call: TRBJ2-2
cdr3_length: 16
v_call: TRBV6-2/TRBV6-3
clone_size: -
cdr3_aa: CASNNLAGANTGELFF
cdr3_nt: TGTGCCAGCAACAATCTAGCGGGAGCGAACACCGGGGAGCTGTTTTTT

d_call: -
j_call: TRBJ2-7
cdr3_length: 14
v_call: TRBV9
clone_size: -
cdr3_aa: CASSVGWGPCEQYF
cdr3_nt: TGTGCCAGCAGCGTAGGATGGGGGCCCTGCGAGCAGTACTTC

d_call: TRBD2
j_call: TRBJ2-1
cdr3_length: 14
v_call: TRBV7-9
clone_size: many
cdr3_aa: CASSPQGASGEQFF
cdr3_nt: TGTGCCAGCAGCCCTCAAGGGGCTAGCGGTGAGCAGTTCTTC

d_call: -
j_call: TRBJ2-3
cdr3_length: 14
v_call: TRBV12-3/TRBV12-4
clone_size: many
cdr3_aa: CASSAGGFTDTQYF
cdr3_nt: TGTGCCAGCAGCGCCGGGGGATTCACAGATACGCAGTATTTT

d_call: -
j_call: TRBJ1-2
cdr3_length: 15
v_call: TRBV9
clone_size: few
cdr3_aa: CASSVGRGGNYGYTF
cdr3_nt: TGTGCCAGCAGCGTAGGCAGGGGTGGGAACTATGGCTACACCTTC

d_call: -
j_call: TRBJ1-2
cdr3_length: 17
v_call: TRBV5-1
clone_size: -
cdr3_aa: CASSLDWGAQARYGYTF
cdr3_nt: TGCGCCAGCAGCTTGGATTGGGGGGCCCAAGCCCGCTATGGCTACACCTTC

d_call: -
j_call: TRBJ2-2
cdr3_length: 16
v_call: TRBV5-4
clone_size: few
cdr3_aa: CASSLELATGTGELFF
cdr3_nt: TGTGCCAGCAGCCTAGAGCTAGCGACAGGCACCGGGGAGCTGTTTTTT

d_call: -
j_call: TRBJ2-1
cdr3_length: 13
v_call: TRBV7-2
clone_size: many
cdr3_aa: CASSLDDGDEQFF
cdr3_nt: TGTGCCAGCAGCTTAGACGACGGAGATGAGCAGTTCTTC

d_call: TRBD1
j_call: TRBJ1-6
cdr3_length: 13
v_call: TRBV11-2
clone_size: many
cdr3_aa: CASKRQGSSPLHF
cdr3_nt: TGTGCCAGCAAAAGACAGGGCAGCTCACCCCTCCACTTT

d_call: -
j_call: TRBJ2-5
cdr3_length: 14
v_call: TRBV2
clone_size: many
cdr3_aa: CASSEARGRETQYF
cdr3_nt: TGTGCCAGCAGTGAAGCGAGGGGTAGGGAGACCCAGTACTTC

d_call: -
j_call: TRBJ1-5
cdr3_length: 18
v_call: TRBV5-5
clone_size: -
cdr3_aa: CASSLVPRGANSNQPQHF
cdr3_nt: TGTGCCAGCAGCTTGGTGCCTCGGGGCGCAAATAGCAATCAGCCCCAGCATTTT

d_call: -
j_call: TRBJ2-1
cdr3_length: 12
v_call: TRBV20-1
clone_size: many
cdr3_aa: CSARYTHNEQFF
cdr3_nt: TGCAGTGCTAGATACACCCACAATGAGCAGTTCTTC

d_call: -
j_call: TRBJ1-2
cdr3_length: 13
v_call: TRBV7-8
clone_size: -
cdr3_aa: CASSLGPERGYTF
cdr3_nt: TGTGCCAGCAGCTTAGGGCCGGAACGGGGCTACACCTTC

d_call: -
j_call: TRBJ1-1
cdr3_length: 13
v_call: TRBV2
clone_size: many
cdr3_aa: CASGLRGTDEAFF
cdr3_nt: TGTGCCAGCGGATTAAGAGGCACAGATGAAGCTTTCTTT

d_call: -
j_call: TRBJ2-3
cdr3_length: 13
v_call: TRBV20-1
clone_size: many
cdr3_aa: CSASSPSTDTQYF
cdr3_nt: TGCAGTGCTAGCTCCCCTAGCACAGATACGCAGTATTTT

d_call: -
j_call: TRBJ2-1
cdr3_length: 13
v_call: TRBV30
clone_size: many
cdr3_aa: CAWSINREYEQFF
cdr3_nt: TGTGCCTGGAGTATTAACAGGGAGTATGAGCAGTTCTTC

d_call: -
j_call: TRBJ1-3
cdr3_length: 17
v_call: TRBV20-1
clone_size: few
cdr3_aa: CSATASYSSSSGNTIYF
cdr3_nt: TGCAGCGCCACGGCCAGTTATAGTTCATCCTCTGGAAACACCATATATTTT

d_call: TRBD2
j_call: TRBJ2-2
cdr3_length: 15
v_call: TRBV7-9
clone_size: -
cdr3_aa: CASSMTSENTGELVF
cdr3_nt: TGTGCCAGCAGCATGACTAGCGAGAACACCGGGGAGCTGGTTTTT

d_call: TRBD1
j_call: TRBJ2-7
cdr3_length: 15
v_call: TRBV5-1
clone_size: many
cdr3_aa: CASSLKGQISYEQYF
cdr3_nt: TGCGCCAGCAGCTTGAAGGGACAGATCTCCTACGAGCAGTACTTC

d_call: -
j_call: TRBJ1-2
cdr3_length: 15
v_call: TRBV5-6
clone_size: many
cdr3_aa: CASSLAAVTHRGYTF
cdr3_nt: TGTGCCAGCAGCTTGGCCGCCGTTACGCACCGGGGCTACACCTTC

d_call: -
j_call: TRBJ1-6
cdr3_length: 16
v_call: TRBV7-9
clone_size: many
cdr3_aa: CASSLGYQGTNSPLHF
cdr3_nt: TGTGCCAGCAGCTTAGGTTATCAGGGGACGAATTCACCCCTCCACTTT

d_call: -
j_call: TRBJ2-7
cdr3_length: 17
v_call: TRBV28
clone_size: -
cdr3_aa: CASSFSWGLTISYEQYF
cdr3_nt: TGTGCCAGCAGTTTTAGCTGGGGGCTTACCATTTCCTACGAGCAATACTTC

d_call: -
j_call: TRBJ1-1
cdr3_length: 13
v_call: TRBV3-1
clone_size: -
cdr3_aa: CASSQEDRAEAFF
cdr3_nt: TGTGCCAGCAGCCAAGAAGACCGGGCTGAAGCTTTCTTT

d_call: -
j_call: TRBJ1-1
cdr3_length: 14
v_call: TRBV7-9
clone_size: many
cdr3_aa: CAGFTGNQNTEAFF
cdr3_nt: TGTGCCGGATTTACAGGAAACCAAAACACTGAAGCTTTCTTT

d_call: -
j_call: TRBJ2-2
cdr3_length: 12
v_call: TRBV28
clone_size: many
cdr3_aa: CASSLSTGELFF
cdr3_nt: TGTGCCAGCAGCTTGAGCACCGGGGAGCTGTTTTTT

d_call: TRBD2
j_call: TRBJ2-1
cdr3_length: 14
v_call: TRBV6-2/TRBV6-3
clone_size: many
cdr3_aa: CASNPSGSRNEQFF
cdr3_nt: TGTGCCAGCAACCCTAGCGGGAGTAGGAATGAGCAGTTCTTC

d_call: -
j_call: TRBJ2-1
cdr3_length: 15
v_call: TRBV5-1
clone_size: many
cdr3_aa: CASSSTPGVGAKQFF
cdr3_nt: TGCGCCAGCAGCTCGACTCCCGGGGTGGGGGCGAAGCAGTTCTTC

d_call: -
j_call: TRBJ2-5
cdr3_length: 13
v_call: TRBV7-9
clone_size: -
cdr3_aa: CASSYMGAETQYF
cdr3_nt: TGTGCCAGCAGCTACATGGGAGCAGAGACCCAGTACTTC

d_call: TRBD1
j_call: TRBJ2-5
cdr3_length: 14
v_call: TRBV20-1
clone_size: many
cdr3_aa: CSASPGTGQETQYF
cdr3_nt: TGCAGTGCTAGCCCCGGGACAGGCCAAGAGACCCAGTACTTC

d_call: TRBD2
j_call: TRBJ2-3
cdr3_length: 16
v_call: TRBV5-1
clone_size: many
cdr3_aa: CASSTSGSTLRDTQYF
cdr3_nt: TGCGCCAGCAGTACTAGCGGGAGTACTTTACGAGATACGCAGTATTTT

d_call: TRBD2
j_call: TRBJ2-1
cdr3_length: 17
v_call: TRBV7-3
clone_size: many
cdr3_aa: CASSKGLAGGSANEQFF
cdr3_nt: TGTGCCAGCAGCAAGGGACTAGCGGGAGGGAGTGCGAATGAGCAGTTCTTC

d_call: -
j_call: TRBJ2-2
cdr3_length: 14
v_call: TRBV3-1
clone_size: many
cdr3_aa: CASSRSWGNGELFF
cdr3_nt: TGTGCCAGCAGCCGCAGTTGGGGGAACGGGGAGCTGTTTTTT

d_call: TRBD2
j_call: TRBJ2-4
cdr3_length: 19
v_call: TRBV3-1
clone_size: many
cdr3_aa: CASSQVGAGGSLAKNIQYF
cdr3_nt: TGTGCCAGCAGCCAAGTGGGGGCGGGAGGTTCTTTAGCCAAAAACATTCAGTACTTC

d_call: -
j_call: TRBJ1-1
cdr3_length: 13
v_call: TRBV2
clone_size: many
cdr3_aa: CAARDGKNTEAFF
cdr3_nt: TGTGCCGCCCGGGACGGTAAGAACACTGAAGCTTTCTTT

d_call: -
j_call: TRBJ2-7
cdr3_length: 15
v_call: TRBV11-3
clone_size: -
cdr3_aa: CASSLGLRPSYEQYF
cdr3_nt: TGTGCCAGCAGCTTGGGGCTCCGGCCCTCCTACGAGCAGTACTTC

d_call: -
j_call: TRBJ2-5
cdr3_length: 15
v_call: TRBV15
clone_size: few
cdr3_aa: CATSRERTEQETQYF
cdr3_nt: TGTGCCACCAGCAGAGAGAGGACGGAGCAAGAGACCCAGTACTTC